This T cell receptor beta chain stems from a study of blood T cell repertoires in COVID-19 (dated by TCRdb to the early 2020s). The study in broad terms: The collaborator samples originated in the United States, Italy and Spain and spanned the acute and convalescent phases of COVID-19. The prospective study material was composed of cDNA or gDNA derived from T cells, B-cell-depleted T cells, or PBMCs. Deeply sampled blood TCRbeta repertoires from subjects exposed to, actively infected with, or recovered from COVID-19 were included in the dataset. The repertoires were released in a freely available public database intended as a resource for research on the immune response to SARS-CoV-2. The samples were drawn from two sources: the first 160 participants of the ongoing ImmuneRACE study, and over 950 subjects contributed by 6 global collaborators. The sample metadata nearly always contained a de-identified subject ID, COVID-19 status, age in years and sex. Where available, HLA class I and class II types were taken from metadata supplied by the sample provider and were not determined by assay-based typing. Results and caveats for the whole study, not just this receptor: The amount of clinical and demographic metadata varied by source and participant and was provided uncurated.

Collaborating institutions collected whole blood in K2EDTA tubes following their own protocols. For TCRbeta analysis, collaborators shipped samples in one of three forms: frozen whole blood, isolated PBMCs, or DNA extracted from either of those sample types. TCRbeta CDR3 regions were amplified from genomic DNA by means of the immunoSEQ Assay, a bias-controlled multiplex PCR. In the paper's pipeline: Nucleated cell counts per sample were estimated from amplification of reference gene primers within the assay. Sequence reads were collapsed and filtered to measure the absolute abundance of every unique TCRbeta CDR3 rearrangement. For each sample, productive Simpson clonality was calculated by taking the square root of Simpson's diversity index across productive rearrangements. Held by TCRdb, this immuneACCESS table contains in-frame sequences only and omits some clones. Under half of the omission traces to an unresolved V gene where checked; the cause of the rest is unknown. That table furnishes V, J and clone size, whereas the DNA furnished D and trimming. This sample has approximately 120,000 clones in its table, and about 84% of those were observed once. Over 4.5% of the sample rests with the top ten.

On this clone: The clone's antigen remains unknown. No base quality values were provided; no much bigger clone lies one nucleotide off.

This TCR derives from a human donor in a cohort sampled during active COVID-19. The sample taken for sequencing was peripheral blood.

The bases read TGTGCCAGCAGCCCGCTGGGGAGCAGTGGCGCTAGCGGGAGAGTGTCCTACAATGAGCAGTTCTTC. It is translated as CASSPLGSSGASGRVSYNEQFF. The chain was built from TRBV7-3 and TRBJ2-1; TRBD2 lines up with 10 middle nucleotides. CDR1 and CDR2 were assigned from the germline V gene as SGHTA and FQGTGA. Trimming takes 5 bases off V and 1 base off J; junction bases not matched to a gene: 23. The CDR3 sequence holds 22 residues, the cysteine and phenylalanine included. The DNA shown is the 66-base CDR3, in frame from base 1.